Presented here are 28 T cell receptor beta chains from one specimen sequenced in a study of cytomegalovirus exposure and HLA in healthy donors. The data were produced by immunoSEQ multiplex PCR, yet TCRdb's version contains in-frame clones alone and is incomplete. In the table there are more than 85,000 clones, roughly 87% of which are singletons. Material for sequencing was PBMCs. These receptors originate from a young woman in good health and CMV-seronegative.

The chain carries TRBV30 and TRBJ1-4; D is undetermined. V lost 1 base, J lost 5 bases, and 14 bases lay in between. The CDR3 is made up of 15 amino acids. Germline CDR1 and CDR2: GTSNPN and SVGIG (reference sequence). Written as DNA, the CDR3 is TGTGCCTGGAGTGGCGCCCAGGCATCGAATGAAAAACTGTTTTTT. Translated, it gives CAWSGAQASNEKLFF. The variable domain in full, with the rest retrieved from reference TRBV30 and TRBJ1-4, is SQTIHQWPATLVQPVGSPLSLECTVEGTSNPNLYWYRQAAGRGLQLLFYSVGIGQISSEVPQNLSASRPQDRQFILSSKKLLLSDSGFYLCAWSGAQASNEKLFFGSGTQLSVL.

The V call is TRBV7-3, the J call TRBJ1-1; 8 bases map to TRBD1. The CDR3 spans 16 residues. The V and J ends lost 1 base and 0 bases, in that order; junction bases with no gene match: 4. CDR1 is SGHTA, CDR2 FQGTGA, per germline. The CDR3 loop reads CASSLIPGGMNTEAFF. The DNA for the CDR3 is TGTGCCAGCAGCTTAATCCCAGGGGGCATGAACACTGAAGCTTTCTTT.

The J gene is TRBJ2-1, the V gene TRBV5-5; 11 nucleotides agree with TRBD2. Germline V gives CDR1 SGHKS, CDR2 YYEKEE (reference sequence). Trimming cost V 2 bases and J 6 bases; bases outside gene matches: 4. The CDR3 loop spans 15 amino acids. CDR3 bases: TGTGCCAGCAGCTTAGTAGCGGGGGGGCCCAATGAGCAGTTCTTC. This sequence encodes CASSLVAGGPNEQFF.

The rearrangement links TRBV11-3 to TRBJ2-1, with D possibly being TRBD2 (5 bases). CDR1 and CDR2 from the germline V gene are SGHNT and YENEEA. Between the trimmed V and J ends, which lost 1 base and 8 bases, there was a span of 18 bases. The CDR3 runs to 16 residues. The CDR3 protein is CASSLGRRESRDEQFF. The CDR3 region has the DNA TGTGCCAGCAGCTTAGGGAGACGGGAATCTAGGGATGAGCAGTTCTTC. The full variable domain, completed using reference TRBV11-3 and TRBJ2-1, is EAGVVQSPRYKIIEKKQPVAFWCNPISGHNTLYWYLQNLGQGPELLIRYENEEAVDDSQLPKDRFSAERLKGVDSTLKIQPAELGDSAVYLCASSLGRRESRDEQFFGPGTRLTVL.

This clone was observed a few times. The CDR3 DNA is TGCGCCAGCAGCCAAGATTTGGCTAGCGGGTTCGAGCAGTACTTC. It specifies CASSQDLASGFEQYF. This sequence joins TRBV4-3 and TRBJ2-7; 8 bases match TRBD2. Germline CDR1 reads LGHNA; CDR2 reads YSLEER. This CDR3 region has 15 residues. With V trimmed by 0 bases and J by 6 bases, 7 bases remained unmatched.

J is TRBJ1-2 and V is TRBV28; TRBD1 aligns across 7 bases. Per the germline V gene, CDR1 is MDHEN and CDR2 is SYDVKM. This CDR3 contains 14 residues. The V gene end was trimmed by 3 bases and the J gene end by 4 bases; junction bases not matched to a gene: 5. The CDR3 coding sequence is TGTGCCAGCAGTTTTCTCCAGGGGGGCTATGGCTACACCTTC. As protein: CASSFLQGGYGYTF.

The sample holds one count of this clone. The chain is built from TRBV7-9 and TRBJ2-5; possible D gene TRBD1, 7 bases. The ends were cut back, 6 bases at V and 5 bases at J, with 13 bases in the middle. Germline assignment: CDR1 SEHNR and CDR2 FQNEAQ (reference sequence). This CDR3 is 13 amino acids long. The CDR3 is CASRPTGRETQYF. The CDR3 DNA sequence: TGTGCCAGCAGGCCGACAGGGAGGGAGACCCAGTACTTC. Full variable domain (rest looked up from reference TRBV7-9 and TRBJ2-5): DTGVSQNPRHKITKRGQNVTFRCDPISEHNRLYWYRQTLGQGPEFLTYFQNEAQLEKSRLLSDRFSAERPKGSFSTLEIQRTEQGDSAMYLCASRPTGRETQYFGPGTRLLVL.

The J gene is TRBJ2-1, the V gene TRBV7-2; no clear D gene. The CDR3 extends over 14 amino acids. Germline loops: CDR1 SGHTA, CDR2 FQGNSA. The V and J ends lost 3 bases and 5 bases respectively, with 11 bases between them. CDR3 amino acids: CASSFVTSDNEQFF. CDR3 nucleotide sequence: TGTGCCAGCAGCTTTGTCACCAGTGACAATGAGCAGTTCTTC. The whole variable domain, filled in from reference TRBV7-2 and TRBJ2-1, reads GAGVSQSPSNKVTEKGKDVELRCDPISGHTALYWYRQSLGQGLEFLIYFQGNSAPDKSGLPSDRFSAERTGGSVSTLTIQRTQQEDSAVYLCASSFVTSDNEQFFGPGTRLTVL.

The chain carries TRBV7-2 and TRBJ2-7; 15 bases are a match to TRBD2. Looked up from germline, CDR1 is SGHTA and CDR2 is FQGNSA. V trimming: 5 bases; J trimming: 6 bases; junction bases outside the gene matches: 5. The CDR3 has 15 residues. The CDR3 DNA follows: TGTGCCAGCAGCCTGGGACTAGCGGGGGGCAGCGAGCAGTACTTC. Its translation: CASSLGLAGGSEQYF.

The chain's CDR3 is CASSLDSPGSYNEQFF. In nucleotides, the CDR3 is TGTGCCAGCAGCCTGGACTCGCCGGGGTCCTACAATGAGCAGTTCTTC. This sequence joins TRBV5-6 and TRBJ2-1; D perhaps matches TRBD2 (5 bases). The germline gives CDR1 SGHDT, CDR2 YYEEEE. This CDR3 has 16 amino acids. The V gene lost 4 bases and the J gene lost 1 base, with 15 bases spanning the gap.

Here the CDR3 DNA reads TGTGCCAGCAGCAGAGATCGCTACGAGCAGTACTTC. Translated, it gives CASSRDRYEQYF. The chain links TRBV9 to TRBJ2-7; D unclear. CDR1 and CDR2 from the germline V gene are SGDLS and YYNGEE. The CDR3 consists of 12 residues. Trimming took off 4 bases at V and 3 bases at J, with 8 bases between the two ends.

The V call is TRBV10-2, the J call TRBJ2-1; 15 bases are shared with TRBD2. The CDR3 length is 16 residues. Germline CDR1 reads WSHSY; CDR2 reads SAAADI. V lost 7 bases, J lost 5 bases, and 6 bases stayed unmatched. The DNA of the CDR3 is TGCGCCAGCATCGGACTAGCGGGAGGGTCTGACAATGAGCAGTTCTTC. Translating gives CASIGLAGGSDNEQFF.

The rearrangement joins TRBV5-1 to TRBJ2-5; 13 bases agree with TRBD2. The length of the CDR3 is 19 residues. J gave up 2 bases and V 4 bases, and 14 bases lay outside the gene matches. Per the germline V gene, CDR1 is SGHRS and CDR2 is YFSETQ. The CDR3 protein is CASSTRATGTSGVQETQYF. CDR3 coding DNA: TGCGCCAGCAGCACCCGGGCCACCGGGACTAGCGGGGTTCAAGAGACCCAGTACTTC.

This clone was picked up a small number of times. The V and J genes are TRBV4-1 and TRBJ2-7, with D maybe TRBD1 (6 bases). The germline V gene encodes CDR1 MGHRA and CDR2 YSYEKL. The CDR3 loop spans 15 amino acids. Trimming pared 1 base from V and 5 bases from J, leaving 15 bases between. The CDR3 sequence is CASSQARTVVHEQYF. CDR3 sequence (DNA): TGCGCCAGCAGCCAAGCACGGACAGTGGTCCACGAGCAGTACTTC.

The rearrangement uses TRBV7-2 and TRBJ2-3, with 8 positions matching TRBD2. The CDR3 is made up of 16 amino acids. Germline-derived CDR1 and CDR2 are SGHTA and FQGNSA. Unmatched junction bases numbered 12, after V lost 5 bases and J lost 5 bases. As DNA, the CDR3 is TGTGCCAGCAGCCCTGCAGCGGGGGTTTATGAAGATACGCAGTATTTT. This codes for CASSPAAGVYEDTQYF.

The chain couples TRBV27 to TRBJ2-3; 7 bases map to TRBD2. Germline assignment: CDR1 MNHEY and CDR2 SMNVEV (reference sequence). The junction had 7 bases not matched to a gene; V was cut back by 3 bases and J by 13 bases. This CDR3 is built from 12 residues. CDR3 in DNA: TGTGCCAGCAGTTTTGAGGGAGGGCCGGAGTATTTT. It is translated as CASSFEGGPEYF.

This chain connects TRBV7-9 to TRBJ1-5, with D tentatively TRBD1 (5 bases). The V end was cut by 4 bases, the J end by 2 bases, with 21 bases between. The V gene's germline CDR1 is SEHNR and CDR2 FQNEAQ (reference sequence). This CDR3 has 18 residues. The CDR3, as DNA: TGTGCCAGCAGCTATGGGGTACTTCCAGGGCTCCGCAATCAGCCCCAGCATTTT. Protein: CASSYGVLPGLRNQPQHF.

The chain links TRBV30 to TRBJ2-3, with 9 nucleotides matching TRBD1. Per the germline V gene, CDR1 is GTSNPN and CDR2 is SVGIG (reference sequence). The CDR3 has 16 amino acids. The CDR3 protein is CGLMLPGTGSPDTQYF. CDR3 in DNA: TGTGGTCTGATGCTGCCCGGGACAGGGAGTCCAGATACGCAGTATTTT.

This clone appeared once. The chain combines TRBV28 with TRBJ1-1; D is ambiguous. The CDR3 totals 16 residues. Per the germline V gene, CDR1 is MDHEN and CDR2 is SYDVKM. Trimming pared 5 bases from V and 0 bases from J, leaving 16 bases between. CDR3 DNA sequence: TGTGCCAGCAGTAGCCCGTCCACAGTGATGAACACTGAAGCTTTCTTT. Protein product: CASSSPSTVMNTEAFF. Full variable domain (missing parts from reference TRBV28 and TRBJ1-1): DVKVTQSSRYLVKRTGEKVFLECVQDMDHENMFWYRQDPGLGLRLIYFSYDVKMKEKGDIPEGYSVSREKKERFSLILESASTNQTSMYLCASSSPSTVMNTEAFFGQGTRLTVV.

This chain links TRBV7-6 with TRBJ2-2; unclear D gene. This CDR3 spans 17 amino acids. Trimming left V 0 bases short and J 3 bases short, with 14 bases between. Germline V lookup: CDR1 SGHVS, CDR2 FNYEAQ. Written as DNA, the CDR3 is TGTGCCAGCAGCTTAGCGCCGTCAGGTGGTCACACCGGGGAGCTGTTTTTT. Translating gives CASSLAPSGGHTGELFF. Combining the CDR3 with reference TRBV7-6 and TRBJ2-2 gives the whole variable domain GAGVSQSPRYKVTKRGQDVALRCDPISGHVSLYWYRQALGQGPEFLTYFNYEAQQDKSGLPNDRFSAERPEGSISTLTIQRTEQRDSAMYRCASSLAPSGGHTGELFFGEGSRLTVL.

The V call is TRBV9, the J call TRBJ1-2; 7 nucleotides align to TRBD1. The CDR3 spans 13 residues. The ends lost 4 bases at V and 6 bases at J; junction bases unmatched: 6. Germline values: CDR1 SGDLS, CDR2 YYNGEE. The CDR3: CASSFEGAHGYTF. CDR3 nucleotides: TGTGCCAGCAGCTTTGAGGGGGCGCATGGCTACACCTTC.

The chain combines TRBV7-6 with TRBJ2-7, with D unclear. V shed 3 bases and J shed 1 base, with 7 bases lying between them. Germline values: CDR1 SGHVS, CDR2 FNYEAQ. This CDR3 has 13 amino acids. CDR3 sequence (DNA): TGTGCCAGCAGCTTCGGGTTTTCCTACGAGCAGTACTTC. Encoded protein: CASSFGFSYEQYF.

The V gene is TRBV15, the J gene TRBJ1-6, with 7 bases that match TRBD1. CDR1 is LNHNV and CDR2 is YYDKDF in the germline V gene (reference sequence). The CDR3 is made up of 17 amino acids. The V gene end was trimmed by 1 base and the J gene end by 3 bases; junction bases not matched to a gene: 6. CDR3 in amino acids: CATSRGGQAYYNSPLHF. As DNA, the CDR3 is TGTGCCACCAGCAGAGGAGGACAGGCATACTATAATTCACCCCTCCACTTT. Full variable domain (remainder filled in from reference TRBV15 and TRBJ1-6): DAMVIQNPRYQVTQFGKPVTLSCSQTLNHNVMYWYQQKSSQAPKLLFHYYDKDFNNEADTPDNFQSRRPNTSFCFLDIRSPGLGDTAMYLCATSRGGQAYYNSPLHFGNGTRLTVT.

The chain is built from TRBV4-3 and TRBJ2-3; 7 bases agree with TRBD1. Germline V lookup: CDR1 LGHNA, CDR2 YSLEER. This CDR3 region has 17 residues. V lost 2 bases, J lost 3 bases, and 11 bases stayed unmatched. The CDR3 nucleotides read TGCGCCAGCAGCCAAAGTCAGTCAGGGACAGAAACAGATACGCAGTATTTT. As protein: CASSQSQSGTETDTQYF.

The chain employs TRBV13 and TRBJ2-3; TRBD2 aligns across 12 bases. With V trimmed by 5 bases and J by 1 base, 10 bases remained unmatched. The germline CDR1 and CDR2 sequences are PRHDT and FYEKMQ (reference sequence). This CDR3 is built from 18 residues. The CDR3 coding sequence is TGTGCCAGCAGCCACCTAGCGGGGGGGCTGGAGGGCACAGATACGCAGTATTTT. Translated, it gives CASSHLAGGLEGTDTQYF.

The V and J genes are TRBV5-1 and TRBJ2-3, with a possible D match to TRBD1 (6 bases). This CDR3 has 19 amino acids. Germline assignment: CDR1 SGHRS and CDR2 YFSETQ. V lost 2 bases and J lost 1, with 23 bases in between. DNA of the CDR3: TGCGCCAGCAGCTTCGCCGGGCAGGGGCGAAGGGGTCGCACAGATACGCAGTATTTT. Protein sequence: CASSFAGQGRRGRTDTQYF.

As DNA, the CDR3 is TGTGCCAGCAGCTACCAGGGAAGAGGCTACACCTTC. Translated: CASSYQGRGYTF. The chain uses TRBV7-9 and TRBJ1-2, with D maybe TRBD1 (5 bases). The germline V and J ends were trimmed by 4 bases and 8 bases, with 11 bases remaining between them. This CDR3 is built from 12 residues. Germline V gene lookup returns CDR1 SEHNR and CDR2 FQNEAQ (reference sequence).

This chain connects TRBV7-8 to TRBJ1-5, with D perhaps matching TRBD1 (5 bases). Between the trimmed V and J ends, which lost 5 bases and 0 bases, there was a span of 11 bases. CDR1 SGHVS and CDR2 FQNEAQ come from the germline V gene. The CDR3 has 15 amino acids. The CDR3 DNA reads as TGTGCCAGCAGCCCCCGGGACTTTAGCAATCAGCCCCAGCATTTT. It is translated as CASSPRDFSNQPQHF.